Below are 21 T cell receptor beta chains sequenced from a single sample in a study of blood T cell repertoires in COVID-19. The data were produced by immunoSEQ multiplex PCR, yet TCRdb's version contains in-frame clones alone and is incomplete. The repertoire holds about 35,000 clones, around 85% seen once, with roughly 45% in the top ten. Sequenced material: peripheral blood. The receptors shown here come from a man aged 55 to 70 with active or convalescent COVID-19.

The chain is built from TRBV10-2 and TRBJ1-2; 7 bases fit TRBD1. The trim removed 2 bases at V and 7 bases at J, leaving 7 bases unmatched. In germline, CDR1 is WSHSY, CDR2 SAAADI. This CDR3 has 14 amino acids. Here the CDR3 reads CASSEARQGFGYTF. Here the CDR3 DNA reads TGCGCCAGCAGTGAGGCCAGACAGGGCTTTGGCTACACCTTC.

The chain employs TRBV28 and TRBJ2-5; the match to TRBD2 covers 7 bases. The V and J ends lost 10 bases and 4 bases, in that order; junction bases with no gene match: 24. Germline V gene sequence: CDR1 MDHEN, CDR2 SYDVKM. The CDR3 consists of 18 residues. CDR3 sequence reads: CATEPLPSGGGAGETQYF. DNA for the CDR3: TGTGCCACCGAACCCTTACCGTCCGGCGGGGGAGCGGGAGAGACCCAGTACTTC.

The CDR3 spells CASSVAPSGPNTGELFF. Written as DNA, the CDR3 is TGTGCCAGCAGCGTAGCTCCCAGCGGACCGAACACCGGGGAGCTGTTTTTT. This chain links TRBV9 with TRBJ2-2, with TRBD2 as a possible D gene (5 bases). Germline CDR1 reads SGDLS; CDR2 reads YYNGEE. The CDR3 has 17 residues. Trimming stripped 0 bases from V and 0 bases from J, with 12 bases between.

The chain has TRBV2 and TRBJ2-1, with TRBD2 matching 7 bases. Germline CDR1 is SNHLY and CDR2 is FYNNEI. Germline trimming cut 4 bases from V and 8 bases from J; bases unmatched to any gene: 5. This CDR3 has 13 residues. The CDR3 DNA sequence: TGTGCCAGCAGTGGACTAGCTAGCTATGAGCAGTTCTTC. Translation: CASSGLASYEQFF.

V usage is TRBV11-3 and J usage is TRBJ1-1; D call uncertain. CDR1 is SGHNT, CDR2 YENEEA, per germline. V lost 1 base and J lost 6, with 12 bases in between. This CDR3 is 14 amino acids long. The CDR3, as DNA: TGTGCCAGCAGCTTAGGAGCGGCGGGCGCTGAAGCTTTCTTT. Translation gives CASSLGAAGAEAFF.

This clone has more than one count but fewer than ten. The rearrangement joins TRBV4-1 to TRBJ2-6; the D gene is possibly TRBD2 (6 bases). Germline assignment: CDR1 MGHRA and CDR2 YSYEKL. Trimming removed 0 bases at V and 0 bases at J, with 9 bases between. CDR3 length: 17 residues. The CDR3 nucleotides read TGCGCCAGCAGCCAAGAGGCGGGGCTCTCTGGGGCCAACGTCCTGACTTTC. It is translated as CASSQEAGLSGANVLTF.

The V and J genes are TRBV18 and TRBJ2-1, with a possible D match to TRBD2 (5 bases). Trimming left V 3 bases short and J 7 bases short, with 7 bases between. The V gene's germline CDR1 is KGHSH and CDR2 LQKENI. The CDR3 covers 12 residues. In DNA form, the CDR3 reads TGTGCCAGCTCACCTGAGGGTAATGAGCAGTTCTTC. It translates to CASSPEGNEQFF.

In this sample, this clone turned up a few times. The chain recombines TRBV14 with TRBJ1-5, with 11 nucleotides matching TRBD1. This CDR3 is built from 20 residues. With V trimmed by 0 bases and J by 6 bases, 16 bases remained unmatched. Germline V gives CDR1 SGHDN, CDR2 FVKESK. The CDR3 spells CASSQEGPLPGQGVCQPQHF. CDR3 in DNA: TGTGCCAGCAGCCAAGAAGGTCCCCTTCCGGGACAGGGGGTTTGTCAGCCCCAGCATTTT.

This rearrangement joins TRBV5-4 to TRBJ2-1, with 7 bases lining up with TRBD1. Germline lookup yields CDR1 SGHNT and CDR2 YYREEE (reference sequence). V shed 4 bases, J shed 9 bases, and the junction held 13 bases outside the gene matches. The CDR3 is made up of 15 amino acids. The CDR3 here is CASSQFDRVNTEQFF. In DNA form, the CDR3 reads TGTGCCAGCAGCCAATTTGACAGGGTGAACACTGAGCAGTTCTTC.

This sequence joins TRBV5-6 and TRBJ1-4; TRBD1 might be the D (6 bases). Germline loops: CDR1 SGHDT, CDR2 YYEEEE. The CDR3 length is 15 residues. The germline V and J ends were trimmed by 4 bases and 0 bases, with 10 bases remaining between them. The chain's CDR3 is CASSEQGATNEKLFF. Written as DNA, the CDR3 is TGTGCCAGCAGCGAACAGGGTGCAACTAATGAAAAACTGTTTTTT.

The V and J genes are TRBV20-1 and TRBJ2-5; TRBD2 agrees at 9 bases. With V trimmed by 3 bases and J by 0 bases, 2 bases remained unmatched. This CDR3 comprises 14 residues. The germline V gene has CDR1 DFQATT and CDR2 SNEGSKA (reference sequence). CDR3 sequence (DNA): TGCAGTGCTAGTAGCGGGGGCTACCAAGAGACCCAGTACTTC. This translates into CSASSGGYQETQYF.

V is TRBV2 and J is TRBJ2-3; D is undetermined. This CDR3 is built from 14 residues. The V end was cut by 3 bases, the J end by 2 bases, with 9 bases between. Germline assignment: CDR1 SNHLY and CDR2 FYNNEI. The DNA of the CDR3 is TGTGCCAGCAGTGATGGCGGCAACACAGATACGCAGTATTTT. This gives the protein CASSDGGNTDTQYF. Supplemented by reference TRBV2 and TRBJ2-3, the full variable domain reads EPEVTQTPSHQVTQMGQEVILRCVPISNHLYFYWYRQILGQKVEFLVSFYNNEISEKSEIFDDQFSVERPDGSNFTLKIRSTKLEDSAMYFCASSDGGNTDTQYFGPGTRLTVL.

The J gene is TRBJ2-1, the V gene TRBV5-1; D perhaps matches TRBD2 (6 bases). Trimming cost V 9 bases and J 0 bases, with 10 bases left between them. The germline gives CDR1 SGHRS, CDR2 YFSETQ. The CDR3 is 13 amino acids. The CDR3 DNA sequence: TGCGCCACGGCGACTAGCTCCTACAATGAGCAGTTCTTC. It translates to CATATSSYNEQFF.

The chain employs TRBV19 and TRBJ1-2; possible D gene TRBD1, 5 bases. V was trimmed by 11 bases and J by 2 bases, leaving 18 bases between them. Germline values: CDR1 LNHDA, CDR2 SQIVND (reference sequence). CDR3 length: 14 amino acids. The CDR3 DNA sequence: TGTGCCTCAAACCGCGGAGCAGGGAACTATGGCTACACCTTC. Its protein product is CASNRGAGNYGYTF.

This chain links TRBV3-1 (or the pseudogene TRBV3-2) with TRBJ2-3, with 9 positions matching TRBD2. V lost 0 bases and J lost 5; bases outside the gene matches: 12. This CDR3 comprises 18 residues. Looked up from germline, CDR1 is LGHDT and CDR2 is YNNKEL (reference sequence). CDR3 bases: TGTGCCAGCAGCCAAGATCCAGGCGGGGGGGCGGAGGTAGATACGCAGTATTTT. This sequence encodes CASSQDPGGGAEVDTQYF.

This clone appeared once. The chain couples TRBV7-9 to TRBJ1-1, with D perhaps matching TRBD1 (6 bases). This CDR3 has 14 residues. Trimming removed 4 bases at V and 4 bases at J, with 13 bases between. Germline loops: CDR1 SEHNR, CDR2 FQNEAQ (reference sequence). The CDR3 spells CASSSNRVSTEAFF. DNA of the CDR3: TGTGCCAGCAGCTCGAACAGGGTTAGCACTGAAGCTTTCTTT.

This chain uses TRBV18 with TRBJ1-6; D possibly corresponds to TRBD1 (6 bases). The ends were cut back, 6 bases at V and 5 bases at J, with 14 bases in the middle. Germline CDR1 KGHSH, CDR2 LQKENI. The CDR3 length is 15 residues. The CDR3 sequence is CASSKDSSNNSPLHF. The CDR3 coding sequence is TGTGCCAGCTCCAAGGACAGTAGTAATAATTCACCCCTCCACTTT.

This chain's CDR3 is CATSDRGHHYGYTF. The CDR3 bases are TGTGCCACCAGTGATCGGGGACACCACTATGGCTACACCTTC. The chain joins TRBV24-1 to TRBJ1-2, with D perhaps matching TRBD1 (6 bases). V gave up 3 bases and J gave up 3 bases, with 10 bases separating them. Germline CDR1 is KGHDR and CDR2 is SFDVKD. The CDR3 is 14 residues long.

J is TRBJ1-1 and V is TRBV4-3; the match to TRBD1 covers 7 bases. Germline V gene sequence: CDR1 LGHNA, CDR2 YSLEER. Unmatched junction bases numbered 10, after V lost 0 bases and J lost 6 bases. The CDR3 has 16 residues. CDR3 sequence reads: CASSQDYRGRRAEAFF. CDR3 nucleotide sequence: TGCGCCAGCAGCCAAGATTACAGGGGAAGAAGGGCTGAAGCTTTCTTT.

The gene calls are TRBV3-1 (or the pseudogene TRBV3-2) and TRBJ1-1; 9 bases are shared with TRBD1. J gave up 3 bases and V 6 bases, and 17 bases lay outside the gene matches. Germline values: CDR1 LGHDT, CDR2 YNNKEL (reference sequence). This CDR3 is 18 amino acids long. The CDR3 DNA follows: TGTGCCAGCAGTTTAAGCCTCCCCCCGACAGGGGGGGACACTGAAGCTTTCTTT. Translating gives CASSLSLPPTGGDTEAFF.

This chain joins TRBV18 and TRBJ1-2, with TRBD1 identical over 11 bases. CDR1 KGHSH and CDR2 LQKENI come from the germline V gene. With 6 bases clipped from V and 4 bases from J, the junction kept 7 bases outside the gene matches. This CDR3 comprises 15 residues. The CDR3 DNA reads TGTGCCAGCTCCCCAGGACAGGGGGCGGTCTATGGCTACACCTTC. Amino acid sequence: CASSPGQGAVYGYTF.